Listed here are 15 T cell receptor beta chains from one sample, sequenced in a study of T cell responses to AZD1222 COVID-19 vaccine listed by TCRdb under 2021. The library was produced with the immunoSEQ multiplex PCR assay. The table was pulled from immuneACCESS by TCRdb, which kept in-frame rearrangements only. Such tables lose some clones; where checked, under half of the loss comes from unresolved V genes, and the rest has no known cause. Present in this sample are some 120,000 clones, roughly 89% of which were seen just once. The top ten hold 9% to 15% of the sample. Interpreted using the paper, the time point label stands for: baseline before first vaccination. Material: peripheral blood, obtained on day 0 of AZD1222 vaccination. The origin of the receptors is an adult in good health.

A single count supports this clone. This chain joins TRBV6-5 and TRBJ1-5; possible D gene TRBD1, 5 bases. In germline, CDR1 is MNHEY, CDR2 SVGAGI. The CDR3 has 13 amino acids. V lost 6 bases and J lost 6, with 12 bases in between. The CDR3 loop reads CASRDTSGQPQHF. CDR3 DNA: TGTGCCAGCAGGGACACTTCGGGTCAGCCCCAGCATTTT.

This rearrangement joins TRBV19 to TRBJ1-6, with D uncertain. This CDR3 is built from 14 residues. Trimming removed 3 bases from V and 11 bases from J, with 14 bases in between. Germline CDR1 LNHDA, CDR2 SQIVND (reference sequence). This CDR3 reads CASSIGQKGPPLHF. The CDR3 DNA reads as TGTGCCAGTAGTATTGGGCAGAAAGGGCCACCCCTCCACTTT.

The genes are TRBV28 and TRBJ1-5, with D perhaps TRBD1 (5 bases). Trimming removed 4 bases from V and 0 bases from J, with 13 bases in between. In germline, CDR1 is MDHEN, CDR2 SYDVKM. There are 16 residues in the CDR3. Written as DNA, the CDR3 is TGTGCCAGCAGTTCAGACAGATACTATAGCAATCAGCCCCAGCATTTT. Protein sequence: CASSSDRYYSNQPQHF.

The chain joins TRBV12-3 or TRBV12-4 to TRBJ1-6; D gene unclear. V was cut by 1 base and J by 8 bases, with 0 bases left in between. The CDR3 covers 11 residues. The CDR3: CASSLDSPLHF. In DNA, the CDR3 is TGTGCCAGCAGTTTAGATTCACCCCTCCACTTT.

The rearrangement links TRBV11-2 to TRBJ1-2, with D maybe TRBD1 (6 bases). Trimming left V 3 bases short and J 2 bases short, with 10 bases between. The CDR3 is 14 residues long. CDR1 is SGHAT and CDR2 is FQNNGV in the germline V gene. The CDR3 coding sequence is TGTGCCAGCAGCTTGGGGGCGCAAAACTATGGCTACACCTTC. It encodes CASSLGAQNYGYTF. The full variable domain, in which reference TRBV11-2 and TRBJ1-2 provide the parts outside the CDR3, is EAGVAQSPRYKIIEKRQSVAFWCNPISGHATLYWYQQILGQGPKLLIQFQNNGVVDDSQLPKDRFSAERLKGVDSTLKIQPAKLEDSAVYLCASSLGAQNYGYTFGSGTRLTVV.

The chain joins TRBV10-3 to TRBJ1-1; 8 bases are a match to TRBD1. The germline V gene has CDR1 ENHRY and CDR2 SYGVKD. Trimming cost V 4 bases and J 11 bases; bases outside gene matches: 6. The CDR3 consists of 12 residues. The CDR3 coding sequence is TGTGCCATCAGTGGTACGACAGGGGACGCTTTCTTT. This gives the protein CAISGTTGDAFF.

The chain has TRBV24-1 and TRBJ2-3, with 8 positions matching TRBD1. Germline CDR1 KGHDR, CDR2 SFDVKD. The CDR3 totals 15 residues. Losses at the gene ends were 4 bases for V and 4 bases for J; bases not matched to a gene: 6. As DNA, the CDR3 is TGTGCCACCAGTGACACCGGGACAGGCTCAGATACGCAGTATTTT. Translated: CATSDTGTGSDTQYF.

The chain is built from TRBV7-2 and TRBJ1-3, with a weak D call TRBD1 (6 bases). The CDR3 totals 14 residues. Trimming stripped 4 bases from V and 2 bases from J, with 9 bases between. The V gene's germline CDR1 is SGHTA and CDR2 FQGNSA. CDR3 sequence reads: CASSSTGTGNTIYF. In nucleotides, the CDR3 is TGTGCCAGCAGCTCCACAGGGACTGGAAACACCATATATTTT.

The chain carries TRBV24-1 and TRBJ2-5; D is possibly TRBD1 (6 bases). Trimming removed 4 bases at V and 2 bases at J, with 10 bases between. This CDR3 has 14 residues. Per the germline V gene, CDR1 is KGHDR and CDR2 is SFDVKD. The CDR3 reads CATSDRTVQETQYF. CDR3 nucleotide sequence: TGTGCCACCAGTGACCGGACAGTACAAGAGACCCAGTACTTC.

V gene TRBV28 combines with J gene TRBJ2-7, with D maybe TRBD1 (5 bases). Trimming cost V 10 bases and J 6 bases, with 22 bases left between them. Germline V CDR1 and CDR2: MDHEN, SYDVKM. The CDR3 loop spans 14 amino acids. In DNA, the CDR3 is TGTGCCACCCAAGGGCAGGCACAGGTAGGCGAGCAGTACTTC. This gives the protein CATQGQAQVGEQYF.

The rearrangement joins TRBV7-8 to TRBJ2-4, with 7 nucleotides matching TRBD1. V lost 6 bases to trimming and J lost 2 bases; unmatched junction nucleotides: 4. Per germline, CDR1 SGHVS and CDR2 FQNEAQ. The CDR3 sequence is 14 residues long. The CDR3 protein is CASSLQGTKNIQYF. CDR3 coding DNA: TGTGCCAGCAGTCTACAGGGGACCAAAAACATTCAGTACTTC.

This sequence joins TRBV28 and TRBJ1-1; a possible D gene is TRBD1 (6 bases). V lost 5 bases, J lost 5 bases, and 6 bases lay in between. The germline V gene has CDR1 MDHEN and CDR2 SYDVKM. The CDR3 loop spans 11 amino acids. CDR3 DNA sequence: TGTGCCAGCAGTACAGGGACTGAAGCTTTCTTT. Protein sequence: CASSTGTEAFF.

This chain's CDR3 is CASSYTGEGPKNIQYF. The CDR3 DNA reads as TGTGCCAGCAGCTATACAGGGGAGGGTCCCAAAAACATTCAGTACTTC. The chain couples TRBV7-9 to TRBJ2-4, with D perhaps assigned TRBD1 or TRBD2 (7 bases each). V dropped 4 bases and J dropped 2 bases, with 15 bases sitting between them. Germline V gene lookup returns CDR1 SEHNR and CDR2 FQNEAQ (reference sequence). The CDR3 extends over 16 amino acids.

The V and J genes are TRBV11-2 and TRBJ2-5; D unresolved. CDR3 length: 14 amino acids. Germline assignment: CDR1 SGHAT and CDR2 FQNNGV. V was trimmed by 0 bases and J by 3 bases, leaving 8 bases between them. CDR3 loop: CASSLDLREETQYF. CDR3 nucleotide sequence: TGTGCCAGCAGCTTAGATCTTCGGGAAGAGACCCAGTACTTC.

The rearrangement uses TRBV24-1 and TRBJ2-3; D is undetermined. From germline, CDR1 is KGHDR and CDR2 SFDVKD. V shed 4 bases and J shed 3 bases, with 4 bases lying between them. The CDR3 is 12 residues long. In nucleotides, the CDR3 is TGTGCCACCAGTGAGACTACAGATACGCAGTATTTT. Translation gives CATSETTDTQYF.